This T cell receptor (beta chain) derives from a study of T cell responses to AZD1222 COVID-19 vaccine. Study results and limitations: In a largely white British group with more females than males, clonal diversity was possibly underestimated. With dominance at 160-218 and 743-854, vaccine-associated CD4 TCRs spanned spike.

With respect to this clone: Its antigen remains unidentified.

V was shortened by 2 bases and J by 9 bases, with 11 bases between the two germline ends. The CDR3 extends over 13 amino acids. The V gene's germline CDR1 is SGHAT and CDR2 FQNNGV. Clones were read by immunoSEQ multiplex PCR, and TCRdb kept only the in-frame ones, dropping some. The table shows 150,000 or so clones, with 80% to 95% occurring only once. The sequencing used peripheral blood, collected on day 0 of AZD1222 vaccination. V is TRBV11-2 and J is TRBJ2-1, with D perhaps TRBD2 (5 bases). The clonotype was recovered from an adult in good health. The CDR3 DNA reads TGTGCCAGCAGCTTAACCACCCGGGGTGAGCAGTTCTTC. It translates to CASSLTTRGEQFF.